This is a list of T cell receptor beta chains from one sample in a study of cytomegalovirus exposure and HLA in healthy donors. The assay was immunoSEQ multiplex PCR, and TCRdb's table has in-frame clones only and misses some. The sample carries about 130,000 clones, around 85% recorded once. The sample was PBMCs. The receptors shown here come from a woman younger than 45 in good health and CMV-seropositive. CDR3s include the opening cysteine and the closing phenylalanine or tryptophan. D genes are given only for firm matches. Size is omitted from some rows. Given values are once, few, many or a class for expanded clones.

.	TRBV29-1	TRBJ1-1	.	CSVETGTEAFF	TGCAGCGTTGAAACAGGAACTGAAGCTTTCTTT
.	TRBV7-9	TRBJ1-1	.	CASSLGGIKNTEAFF	TGTGCCAGCAGCTTAGGAGGGATAAAGAACACTGAAGCTTTCTTT
.	TRBV6-5	TRBJ1-4	.	CASSYEGGFNEKLFF	TGTGCCAGCAGTTACGAGGGCGGGTTTAATGAAAAACTGTTTTTT
.	TRBV5-4	TRBJ2-5	TRBD2	CASNPVAGVPETQYF	TGTGCCAGCAACCCGGTCGCGGGAGTCCCAGAGACCCAGTACTTC
.	TRBV7-9	TRBJ1-1	.	CASSLGGRTEAFF	TGTGCCAGCAGCTTAGGGGGCCGGACTGAAGCTTTCTTT
once	TRBV5-6	TRBJ1-5	.	CASSMGGQPQHF	TGTGCCAGCAGCATGGGAGGACAGCCCCAGCATTTT
few	TRBV11-1	TRBJ1-5	.	CASSFSEAKSNQPQHF	TGTGCCAGCAGCTTTTCAGAGGCAAAAAGCAATCAGCCCCAGCATTTT
.	TRBV19	TRBJ1-1	.	CASSRVTGWGTEAFF	TGTGCCAGTAGCCGCGTAACAGGGTGGGGCACTGAAGCTTTCTTT
.	TRBV5-6	TRBJ2-1	.	CASPNFPTGNNEQFF	TGTGCCAGCCCAAACTTCCCGACAGGTAACAATGAGCAGTTCTTC
.	TRBV11-2	TRBJ1-2	.	CASSLSEGLAGYTF	TGTGCCAGCAGCTTAAGTGAGGGACTAGCTGGCTACACCTTC
.	TRBV7-9	TRBJ2-7	TRBD2	CASSLGTSGTYEQYF	TGTGCCAGCAGCTTGGGGACTAGCGGGACCTACGAGCAGTACTTC
few	TRBV1	TRBJ2-4	.	CTSSQEREGRPPF	TGCACCAGCAGCCAAGAAAGGGAGGGTCGGCCGCCATTC
.	TRBV9	TRBJ1-2	.	CASSAGGANYGYTF	TGTGCCAGCAGCGCTGGGGGGGCTAACTATGGCTACACCTTC
.	TRBV2	TRBJ1-1	.	CASSIRGGSTEAFF	TGTGCCAGCAGCATCAGAGGGGGTTCCACTGAAGCTTTCTTT
.	TRBV14	TRBJ2-7	.	CASSQVRYGGSYEQYF	TGTGCCAGCAGCCAAGTGCGGTATGGAGGGTCCTACGAGCAGTACTTC
.	TRBV10-3	TRBJ2-3	TRBD2	CAIGLAGGQDTQYF	TGTGCCATCGGACTAGCGGGGGGGCAAGATACGCAGTATTTT
.	TRBV6-1	TRBJ1-2	.	CASTSTGGGLRGYTF	TGTGCCAGTACCTCCACCGGGGGGGGCCTCCGTGGCTACACCTTC
.	TRBV5-1	TRBJ1-1	.	CASSLAGGMTTEAFF	TGCGCCAGCAGCTTGGCCGGGGGTATGACCACTGAAGCTTTCTTT
.	TRBV7-9	TRBJ1-1	.	CAGHEEGNTEAFF	TGTGCCGGACATGAGGAGGGCAACACTGAAGCTTTCTTT
.	TRBV9	TRBJ1-1	.	CASSPLGGKNTEAFF	TGTGCCAGCAGCCCGTTGGGAGGGAAGAACACTGAAGCTTTCTTT
.	TRBV28	TRBJ2-7	TRBD1	CASKKGASYEQYF	TGTGCCAGCAAGAAGGGGGCCTCCTACGAGCAGTACTTC
.	TRBV6-5	TRBJ2-7	.	CASSYTASTIYEQYF	TGTGCCAGCAGTTACACGGCGAGTACTATCTACGAGCAGTACTTC
.	TRBV14	TRBJ2-7	TRBD2	CASSQVLAGPYEQYF	TGTGCCAGCAGCCAAGTTTTAGCGGGACCCTACGAGCAGTACTTC
.	TRBV5-6	TRBJ2-4	.	CASSSLSSPGEDIQYF	TGTGCCAGCAGCTCCCTGAGTTCCCCCGGCGAGGACATTCAGTACTTC
.	TRBV27	TRBJ1-2	.	CASSLSFTKNYGYTF	TGTGCCAGCAGTTTATCGTTCACTAAGAACTATGGCTACACCTTC
.	TRBV4-1	TRBJ1-2	.	CASSQSDWGGGGNTF	TGCGCCAGCAGCCAGTCCGACTGGGGCGGGGGGGGGAACACCTTC
few	TRBV5-8	TRBJ2-2	.	CASSLGGTNTGELFF	TGTGCCAGCAGCCTTGGGGGCACGAACACCGGGGAGCTGTTTTTT
.	TRBV6-1	TRBJ2-2	TRBD1	CASRGQANTGELFF	TGTGCCAGCAGGGGACAGGCGAACACCGGGGAGCTGTTTTTT
.	TRBV30	TRBJ1-1	.	CAWSRQATNTEAFF	TGTGCCTGGAGTAGACAGGCTACGAACACTGAAGCTTTCTTT
.	TRBV18	TRBJ1-3	.	CASSPGLSGNTIYF	TGTGCCAGCTCACCAGGGCTCTCTGGAAACACCATATATTTT
.	TRBV28	TRBJ1-2	.	CASSLSGTLNYGYTF	TGTGCCAGCAGTTTAAGCGGTACACTTAACTATGGCTACACCTTC
.	TRBV6-5	TRBJ2-3	TRBD1	CASSYSGTGGNTQYF	TGTGCCAGCAGTTACTCAGGGACAGGGGGGAATACGCAGTATTTT
.	TRBV27	TRBJ1-2	.	CASSPLQGRNYGYTF	TGTGCCAGCAGTCCTCTACAGGGTCGGAACTATGGCTACACCTTC